These 2 T cell receptor beta chains originate from one sample sequenced in a study of tumor and adjacent non-tumor tissue in lung cancer. No cell sorting was done before RNA was extracted from the tissue. Three rounds of nested PCR, following a modified ARM-PCR protocol, produced the TCRbeta library. TCRdb called the multiplex PCR reads again in MiXCR, with one record for every CDR3 protein. The sample lists fewer than 120,000 distinct CDR3 sequences; under 90% were seen once. Source material: lung tumor tissue. The receptor set was obtained from a man between 65 and 85 years old with non-small cell lung cancer.

A word on this clonotype: A read error may produce the germline difference seen at one junction end. The genes are TRBV12-3 or TRBV12-4 and TRBJ2-1, with unresolved D. This CDR3 has 15 amino acids. The CDR3 is CASSFGRVSRNEHFF. The CDR3 DNA sequence: TGTGCCAGCAGTTTCGGACGCGTAAGTAGGAATGAGCATTTCTTC.

Comments on this clonotype: An end of the junction differs from the germline gene, which may be a read error. The V and J genes are TRBV10-3 and TRBJ1-2; D is uncertain. The CDR3 is made up of 13 amino acids. From germline, CDR1 is ENHRY and CDR2 SYGVKD. The CDR3 sequence: CVIRESHDYGYTF. CDR3 coding DNA: TGTGTCATCAGAGAGTCTCATGACTATGGCTACACCTTC.